These 29 T cell receptor beta chains originate from one sample sequenced in a study of identical twins. Using its own MiXCR run on the 5' RACE reads, TCRdb lists one record per CDR3 protein. The table lists more than 1.5 million distinct CDR3 sequences, 32% of them singletons, with 0.27% in the top ten. Sequenced input: cord blood. These receptors were obtained from a newborn girl in good health.

This chain connects TRBV7-9 to TRBJ2-3, with TRBD2 as a possible D gene (6 bases). The CDR3 contains 15 residues. CDR1 and CDR2 from the germline V gene are SEHNR and FQNEAQ (reference sequence). With 5 bases removed from V and 2 bases from J, the gap between germline ends came to 14 bases. CDR3: CASSPHPGVTDTQYF. DNA for the CDR3: TGTGCCAGCAGCCCCCATCCGGGAGTCACAGATACGCAGTATTTT. Drawing the rest from reference TRBV7-9 and TRBJ2-3, the complete variable domain is DTGVSQNPRHKITKRGQNVTFRCDPISEHNRLYWYRQTLGQGPEFLTYFQNEAQLEKSRLLSDRFSAERPKGSFSTLEIQRTEQGDSAMYLCASSPHPGVTDTQYFGPGTRLTVL.

The rearrangement links TRBV7-9 to TRBJ1-1; D gene unclear. CDR1 and CDR2 (germline): SEHNR, FQNEAQ (reference sequence). The CDR3 runs to 12 residues. Trimming removed 8 bases at V and 9 bases at J, with 16 bases between. CDR3 sequence: CASLLSGGKAFF. The CDR3 DNA sequence: TGTGCCAGCTTACTCTCGGGCGGGAAAGCTTTCTTT.

The CDR3 nucleotides read TGCGCCAGCAGCTTGGTAATTGGACTAGGAGGCAATGAGCAGTTCTTC. Its translation: CASSLVIGLGGNEQFF. This chain joins TRBV5-1 and TRBJ2-1; 7 positions match TRBD2. Germline loops: CDR1 SGHRS, CDR2 YFSETQ. After removal of 0 bases from V and 6 bases from J, the junction contained 9 bases not matched to a gene. This CDR3 region has 16 residues.

This clonotype has more than one count but fewer than ten. The CDR3 loop reads CASSLSRAGYRYEQYF. DNA of the CDR3: TGTGCCAGCAGTTTATCGAGGGCGGGGTACCGCTACGAGCAGTACTTC. The rearrangement joins TRBV27 to TRBJ2-7; TRBD2 might be the D (6 bases). Per germline, CDR1 MNHEY and CDR2 SMNVEV (reference sequence). V was trimmed by 0 bases and J by 3 bases, leaving 15 bases between them. CDR3 length: 16 residues.

Note on this clonotype: Without the conserved terminal phenylalanine or tryptophan, this CDR3 likely stems from a read error. No DNA is shown, since the ends of the CDR3 on it are uncertain; the CDR3 is the one TCRdb lists. The rearrangement uses TRBV7-2 and TRBJ1-5; the table's D call, TRBD1, has no DNA check behind it. The CDR3 extends over 15 residues, inclusive of both ends. Germline CDR1 and CDR2: SGHTA and FQGNSA. CDR3: CASSSRQIAISPSIL.

The chain is built from TRBV20-1 and TRBJ2-7; a possible D gene is TRBD2 (6 bases). CDR3 size: 13 residues. From germline, CDR1 is DFQATT and CDR2 SNEGSKA (reference sequence). The ends were cut back, 0 bases at V and 6 bases at J, with 12 bases in the middle. The CDR3 region is CSARDFRRVEQYF. CDR3 in DNA: TGCAGTGCTAGAGATTTTAGGAGGGTCGAGCAGTACTTC.

The chain couples TRBV21-1 to TRBJ2-7. TRBV21-1 is deemed a pseudogene. The CDR3 runs to 16 residues. The CDR3 loop is CASSNRRKDISYEQYF. CDR3 sequence (DNA): TGTGCCAGCAGCAATCGTCGTAAAGACATTTCCTACGAGCAGTACTTC.

This chain links TRBV4-2 with TRBJ1-2, with D maybe TRBD1 (6 bases). The germline gives CDR1 LGHNA, CDR2 YNFKEQ. The CDR3 is made up of 14 amino acids. Trimming stripped 1 base from V and 4 bases from J, with 10 bases between. CDR3 DNA: TGTGCCAGCAGCCAAGGGGGGGCTGGCTATGGCTACACCTTC. It specifies CASSQGGAGYGYTF.

For the CDR3, the DNA is TGTGCCAGCAGCCAGGGACTAGCGTTCGCAGATACGCAGTATTTT. It specifies CASSQGLAFADTQYF. This rearrangement joins TRBV3-1 to TRBJ2-3; 10 nucleotides line up with TRBD2. The V segment lost 3 bases and the J segment 4 bases; nucleotides outside the gene matches: 4. The CDR3 loop spans 15 amino acids. Per germline, CDR1 LGHDT and CDR2 YNNKEL (reference sequence).

This clonotype was detected a few times. The chain employs TRBV24-1 and TRBJ2-1; 7 nucleotides match TRBD1. CDR1 KGHDR and CDR2 SFDVKD come from the germline V gene. Trimming cost V 3 bases and J 7 bases; bases outside gene matches: 11. This CDR3 has 16 residues. CDR3 loop: CATSDRGRGTLNEQFF. The CDR3 nucleotides are TGTGCCACCAGTGATCGGGGCAGGGGGACCCTTAATGAGCAGTTCTTC.

The chain combines TRBV4-1 with TRBJ2-7, with 9 nucleotides matching TRBD1. V lost 0 bases, J lost 2 bases, and 14 bases stayed unmatched. Germline CDR1 and CDR2: MGHRA and YSYEKL. The CDR3 consists of 19 residues. The chain's CDR3 is CASSQDNGFPGTGPYEQYF. CDR3 in DNA: TGCGCCAGCAGCCAAGACAATGGCTTCCCCGGGACAGGGCCCTACGAGCAGTACTTC.

There are a few counts of this clonotype. The chain uses TRBV7-2 and TRBJ1-1; tentatively, D is TRBD1 (5 bases). V lost 6 bases and J lost 7, with 9 bases in between. The CDR3 covers 11 residues. CDR1 SGHTA and CDR2 FQGNSA come from the germline V gene. The CDR3 spells CASSWGLEAFF. The CDR3 DNA reads TGTGCCAGCAGTTGGGGACTTGAAGCTTTCTTT.

The chain carries TRBV20-1 and TRBJ2-3; TRBD2 matches 10 bases. Per germline, CDR1 DFQATT and CDR2 SNEGSKA (reference sequence). The V and J ends lost 2 bases and 4 bases, in that order; junction bases with no gene match: 9. CDR3 length: 16 residues. The CDR3 here is CSARSPLAGFPDTQYF. The CDR3 bases are TGCAGTGCTAGATCCCCACTAGCGGGGTTCCCAGATACGCAGTATTTT.

This chain uses TRBV6-2 or TRBV6-3 with TRBJ2-7, with 8 bases that match TRBD2. Germline CDR1 is MNHEY and CDR2 is SVGEGT. V gave up 6 bases and J gave up 0 bases; unmatched junction bases: 7. This CDR3 contains 15 residues. The chain's CDR3 is CASSRLARSSYEQYF. The DNA of the CDR3 is TGTGCCAGCAGCCGACTAGCGAGGAGCTCCTACGAGCAGTACTTC.

The rearrangement uses TRBV20-1 and TRBJ2-7, with 12 nucleotides matching TRBD2. This CDR3 region has 15 residues. Trimming took 6 bases from V and 7 from J; bases not matched to a gene: 13. Germline CDR1 and CDR2: DFQATT and SNEGSKA (reference sequence). The CDR3 DNA follows: TGCAGTGCAACTCGTACTAGCGGGAGGTACAATGAGCAGTACTTC. It codes for CSATRTSGRYNEQYF.

The chain combines TRBV4-1 with TRBJ2-7; the match to TRBD2 covers 11 bases. Germline CDR1 is MGHRA and CDR2 is YSYEKL. V lost 2 bases and J lost 2; bases outside the gene matches: 8. The CDR3 spans 17 residues. CDR3 amino acids: CASSQLFGSGRAYEQYF. As DNA, the CDR3 is TGCGCCAGCAGCCAACTCTTCGGTAGCGGGAGGGCCTACGAGCAGTACTTC.

This clonotype showed up just a few times. The CDR3 reads CASSLTLAGNQETQYF. CDR3 DNA: TGTGCCAGCAGCTTAACTCTAGCGGGGAACCAAGAGACCCAGTACTTC. This chain joins TRBV5-5 and TRBJ2-5, with 9 bases lining up with TRBD2. Per germline, CDR1 SGHKS and CDR2 YYEKEE (reference sequence). The CDR3 totals 16 residues. Unmatched junction bases numbered 5, after V lost 2 bases and J lost 0 bases.

This clonotype has more than one count but fewer than ten. The chain carries TRBV10-3 and TRBJ2-5, with TRBD2 matching over 9 bases. The junction had 14 bases not matched to a gene; V was cut back by 4 bases and J by 5 bases. This CDR3 has 17 amino acids. Per germline, CDR1 ENHRY and CDR2 SYGVKD. CDR3 coding DNA: TGTGCCATCAGTGCAGGACTAGCGACATCCCCGTGGGAGACCCAGTACTTC. The encoded protein is CAISAGLATSPWETQYF.

The J gene is TRBJ2-1, the V gene TRBV20-1, with 7 bases identical to TRBD2. The germline V gene encodes CDR1 DFQATT and CDR2 SNEGSKA (reference sequence). There are 14 residues in the CDR3. Trimming removed 3 bases from V and 5 bases from J; junction bases left unmatched: 7. The CDR3: CSASRIGRDNEQFF. The CDR3 nucleotides read TGCAGTGCTAGTCGGATAGGGAGGGACAATGAGCAGTTCTTC.

The gene calls are TRBV7-9 and TRBJ1-4, with D possibly matching TRBD1 (5 bases). The CDR3 length is 15 residues. CDR1 is SEHNR and CDR2 is FQNEAQ in the germline V gene (reference sequence). V lost 6 bases to trimming and J lost 8 bases, with 19 bases between them. The CDR3 here is CASSPRGRRGEKLFF. CDR3 coding DNA: TGTGCCAGCAGTCCCCGGGGCCGCCGAGGAGAAAAACTGTTTTTT.

This clonotype was seen a few times. The chain joins TRBV27 to TRBJ1-1; D possibly corresponds to TRBD1 (5 bases). Germline V gives CDR1 MNHEY, CDR2 SMNVEV (reference sequence). This CDR3 spans 13 amino acids. V lost 6 bases, J lost 4 bases, and 12 bases lay in between. The CDR3 here is CASSPDSATEAFF. The CDR3 nucleotides read TGTGCCAGCAGCCCCGACAGTGCCACTGAAGCTTTCTTT.

There are a few counts of this clonotype. This chain connects TRBV27 to TRBJ1-2; D might be TRBD1 (5 bases). Trimming removed 3 bases at V and 4 bases at J, with 12 bases between. Germline-derived CDR1 and CDR2 are MNHEY and SMNVEV (reference sequence). The CDR3 covers 14 residues. CDR3: CASSLRRTSYGYTF. The CDR3 DNA is TGTGCCAGCAGTTTGAGGAGGACATCCTATGGCTACACCTTC.

J is TRBJ1-5 and V is TRBV2, with D tentatively TRBD1 (6 bases). CDR3 length: 15 amino acids. Germline V gives CDR1 SNHLY, CDR2 FYNNEI. With 7 bases removed from V and 2 bases from J, the gap between germline ends came to 15 bases. The chain's CDR3 is CASKEAGVGNQPQHF. CDR3 nucleotide sequence: TGTGCCAGCAAAGAGGCAGGGGTTGGCAATCAGCCCCAGCATTTT.

The chain combines TRBV12-3 or TRBV12-4 with TRBJ2-3; D is tentatively TRBD1 or TRBD2 (5 bases each). The CDR3 has 16 amino acids. V was pared by 5 bases and J by 0 bases, with 15 bases between. CDR3 loop: CASSPSRDASTDTQYF. CDR3 coding DNA: TGTGCCAGCAGTCCATCTCGGGACGCCAGCACAGATACGCAGTATTTT.

This clonotype was found a few times. This sequence joins TRBV5-1 and TRBJ2-1, with D perhaps matching TRBD1 or TRBD2 (5 bases each). Per the germline V gene, CDR1 is SGHRS and CDR2 is YFSETQ. The CDR3 runs 16 residues. Trimming shortened V by 0 bases and J by 1 base, and 11 bases separated the two germline ends. CDR3 sequence: CASSLGRDLSYNEQFF. The CDR3, as DNA: TGCGCCAGCAGCTTGGGACGGGACCTATCCTACAATGAGCAGTTCTTC. The whole variable domain, remainder taken from reference TRBV5-1 and TRBJ2-1, is KAGVTQTPRYLIKTRGQQVTLSCSPISGHRSVSWYQQTPGQGLQFLFEYFSETQRNKGNFPGRFSGRQFSNSRSEMNVSTLELGDSALYLCASSLGRDLSYNEQFFGPGTRLTVL.

The chain has TRBV11-2 and TRBJ2-1; TRBD2 agrees at 8 bases. V lost 6 bases and J lost 10; bases outside the gene matches: 11. The CDR3 covers 14 residues. The germline V gene encodes CDR1 SGHAT and CDR2 FQNNGV. Here the CDR3 DNA reads TGTGCCAGCAGTTACCCGGGAGGGGCATACGAGCAGTTCTTC. Amino acid sequence: CASSYPGGAYEQFF.

The chain joins TRBV12-3 or TRBV12-4 to TRBJ2-5; D might be TRBD1 (6 bases). The CDR3 totals 12 residues. Trimming cost V 6 bases and J 11 bases, with 16 bases left between them. The CDR3 region has the DNA TGTGCCAGCAGCCTGGACAGAGGGAAGCAGTACTTC. Translating it yields CASSLDRGKQYF.

The genes are TRBV18 and TRBJ2-1, with a possible D match to TRBD1 (8 bases). The CDR3 contains 16 residues. Trimming stripped 3 bases from V and 4 bases from J, with 16 bases between. Germline V gene lookup returns CDR1 KGHSH and CDR2 LQKENI. The chain's CDR3 is CASSPRDRGLYNEQFF. In DNA form, the CDR3 reads TGTGCCAGCTCACCCCGAGACAGGGGACTATACAATGAGCAGTTCTTC.

The gene calls are TRBV2 and TRBJ2-1, with D possibly TRBD1 on 5 matching bases. Trimming removed 4 bases from V and 8 bases from J, with 18 bases in between. Germline assignment: CDR1 SNHLY and CDR2 FYNNEI. The CDR3 is 15 amino acids. This CDR3 reads CASSGRAVPFDEQFF. In nucleotides, the CDR3 is TGTGCCAGCAGTGGCAGGGCCGTTCCGTTCGATGAGCAGTTCTTC.